What follows are 3 T cell receptor beta chains derived from one specimen sequenced in a study of shared clonotypes between healthy human individuals. Assay used: immunoSEQ multiplex PCR; TCRdb lists only in-frame clones, some missing. The sample carries 1.4 million to 1.5 million clones, roughly 97% recorded once. Sequences were obtained from naive CD4+ T cells sorted from blood. This sample's subset: CD45RA+ positively selected. The receptors here all came from a man aged 25 to 45 in good health.

V and J are TRBV10-3 and TRBJ2-7; 8 bases match TRBD2. This CDR3 contains 15 residues. Germline trimming cut 3 bases from V and 0 bases from J; bases unmatched to any gene: 4. CDR1 and CDR2 (germline): ENHRY, SYGVKD. Here the CDR3 DNA reads TGTGCCATCAGTGATACCGGGACTAGCTCCTACGAGCAGTACTTC. Amino acid sequence: CAISDTGTSSYEQYF.

The chain couples TRBV18 to TRBJ2-3; 11 nucleotides line up with TRBD2. The germline V gene encodes CDR1 KGHSH and CDR2 LQKENI. Losses at the gene ends were 8 bases for V and 6 bases for J; bases not matched to a gene: 7. This CDR3 spans 14 amino acids. The CDR3 sequence: CASAGTSGGDTQYF. CDR3 bases: TGTGCCAGCGCCGGGACTAGCGGAGGGGATACGCAGTATTTT. The whole variable domain, filled in from reference TRBV18 and TRBJ2-3, reads NAGVMQNPRHLVRRRGQEARLRCSPMKGHSHVYWYRQLPEEGLKFMVYLQKENIIDESGMPKERFSAEFPKEGPSILRIQQVVRGDSAAYFCASAGTSGGDTQYFGPGTRLTVL.

The chain is built from TRBV9 and TRBJ1-5; no reliable D call. CDR1 SGDLS and CDR2 YYNGEE come from the germline V gene. With 0 bases removed from V and 7 bases from J, the gap between germline ends came to 11 bases. The CDR3 runs to 14 residues. The CDR3 protein is CASSVEPIGQPQHF. The CDR3 coding sequence is TGTGCCAGCAGCGTAGAACCCATAGGCCAGCCCCAGCATTTT.